This TCR beta chain derives from a study of shared clonotypes between healthy human individuals. Findings and caveats of the study: The donor pool, a small one, limited the genetic and exposure-history diversity represented.

The CDR3 spans 15 residues. The germline CDR1 and CDR2 sequences are SGHNT and YYREEE (reference sequence). V was pared by 3 bases and J by 5 bases, with 17 bases between. The assay was carried out at the deep level. Some clones are missing from TCRdb's copy, which holds only in-frame ones; the method was immunoSEQ multiplex PCR. The data hold hundreds of thousands of clones, with under 80% observed a single time. A remark on this clone: Its antigen is unidentified.

Sequencing was done on a sample of memory CD4+ T cells sorted from blood. The subset is: CD45RA-negative fraction. This clonotype originated in a woman in her 30s in good health. The V call is TRBV5-4, the J call TRBJ2-5; TRBD2 might be the D (5 bases). CDR3 coding DNA: TGTGCCAGCAGCTCTTCCCGGAGTTCGGGGGAGACCCAGTACTTC. The encoded protein is CASSSSRSSGETQYF.